A selection of T cell receptor beta chains follows, all from one sample in a study of cytomegalovirus exposure and HLA in healthy donors. Assay: immunoSEQ multiplex PCR; the TCRdb copy retains only in-frame clones and omits some. The table lists 170,000 or so clones, 84% of them singletons, with 0.35% to 0.45% in the top ten. Sequencing was performed on PBMCs. Receptors were obtained from a boy aged 2 to 9 in good health and CMV-seronegative. Each CDR3 is given with its conserved first and last residue. Fields, in order: CDR3 DNA, CDR3 protein, V gene, J gene, clone size, D gene. D genes are given only for firm matches. Rows may omit the clone size; those that give it use once, few, many or a size class.

TGCGCCAGCAGCTTCAGCGGTGGCTATGGCTACACCTTC,CASSFSGGYGYTF,TRBV5-1,TRBJ1-2,.,.
TGCGCCAGCAGCACGGTGGGGGGTGTTAACTATGGCTACACCTTC,CASSTVGGVNYGYTF,TRBV4-1,TRBJ1-2,.,.
TGCGCCAGCAGTGCGGCCCAACAGGGTCAAGAGACCCAGTACTTC,CASSAAQQGQETQYF,TRBV10-1,TRBJ2-5,.,.
TGTGCCAGCAGCCCCTCCGGGACTAGCGGGAGGAATGAGCAGTTCTTC,CASSPSGTSGRNEQFF,TRBV7-9,TRBJ2-1,.,TRBD2
TGCGCCAGCAGCTTGGGGCGGGATTGGGATGAGCAGTTCTTC,CASSLGRDWDEQFF,TRBV5-1,TRBJ2-1,.,.
TGCGCCAGCAGCTTGGCTCTCGAACCGGGACAGAAGAATGAGCAGTTCTTC,CASSLALEPGQKNEQFF,TRBV5-1,TRBJ2-1,once,TRBD1
TGTGCCAGCAGCTTGGAAAGTTCCAGGCCGCTAGGGGATGGCTACACCTTC,CASSLESSRPLGDGYTF,TRBV5-6,TRBJ1-2,.,.
TGTGCCAGTACTAATAAATACGGGACATTTCATCAGCCCCAGCATTTT,CASTNKYGTFHQPQHF,TRBV19,TRBJ1-5,once,.
TGTGCCAGCAGCTTCCCCGGGACACGTCTTGGAATGAACACTGAAGCTTTCTTT,CASSFPGTRLGMNTEAFF,TRBV5-5,TRBJ1-1,.,.
TGTGCCAGCAGAACAGGGGAGTACTTC,CASRTGEYF,TRBV21-1,TRBJ2-7,.,.
TGTGCCAGCTATGGCTCCCCGGGTTTTCGGCTGACTTTTGACTACACCTTC,CASYGSPGFRLTFDYTF,TRBV2,TRBJ1-2,.,.
TGTGCCATCAGTGAGTGGGGACAGGGCCAAGAGACCCAGTACTTC,CAISEWGQGQETQYF,TRBV10-3,TRBJ2-5,few,TRBD1
TGCGCCAGCAGCTTAGCGGGAGACAACTCCTACAATGAGCAGTTCTTC,CASSLAGDNSYNEQFF,TRBV5-1,TRBJ2-1,.,TRBD2
TGTGCCAGCAGTTGGTTTGGGGGAGGCTATGGCTACACCTTC,CASSWFGGGYGYTF,TRBV27,TRBJ1-2,.,.
TGTGCCACTCAAGGGACTAGCGGGATGAGGCAGTATTTT,CATQGTSGMRQYF,TRBV27,TRBJ2-3,.,TRBD2
TGTGCCAGCAGCAGCTTGTGCGACATTCAGTACTTC,CASSSLCDIQYF,TRBV21-1,TRBJ2-4,.,.
TGTGCCAGCAGTCCCAAGGCCCTCCAGGGGACTGAAGCTTTCTTT,CASSPKALQGTEAFF,TRBV28,TRBJ1-1,few,.
TGTGCCAGCAGCCCGACTAGTTTAAACGGGGAGCTGTTTTTT,CASSPTSLNGELFF,TRBV7-2,TRBJ2-2,.,.
TGCGCCAGCAGTGAGAACGGGAGACCCTACAATGAGCAGTTCTTC,CASSENGRPYNEQFF,TRBV10-1,TRBJ2-1,.,.
TGTGCCAGCAGCCAAGAACAACAGGGCGAAGAAAAACTGTTTTTT,CASSQEQQGEEKLFF,TRBV14,TRBJ1-4,.,.
TGTGCCAGCAGCCAGACCGGGACTAGCGGGGAGCAGTACTTC,CASSQTGTSGEQYF,TRBV4-2,TRBJ2-7,.,TRBD2
TGTGCCAGCAGTTTATATGGCACTAGCGGGAGGAGTTACGAGCAGTACTTC,CASSLYGTSGRSYEQYF,TRBV27,TRBJ2-7,.,TRBD2
TGTGCCAGCAGTCCTCAGGGCACCTACGAGCAGTACTTC,CASSPQGTYEQYF,TRBV27,TRBJ2-7,.,.
TGTGCCAGTAGTTACCGACAGGAGCTTAATGAAAAACTGTTTTTT,CASSYRQELNEKLFF,TRBV19,TRBJ1-4,once,.
TGTGCCAGTAGTTCACCGGGAGGACTCTCCGAGCAGTACTTC,CASSSPGGLSEQYF,TRBV19,TRBJ2-7,.,TRBD2
TGTGCCAGCAGTGAAATCGTTACTAGCGGGAGTGAAGAGCAGTACTTC,CASSEIVTSGSEEQYF,TRBV6-1,TRBJ2-7,.,TRBD2
TGTGCCAGCAGCTTAACAGGCGGCTATGGCTACACCTTC,CASSLTGGYGYTF,TRBV7-9,TRBJ1-2,.,.
TGTGCCAGCAGCTTAGGTCTAGCGGGAAAGAGATTCACAGATACGCAGTATTTT,CASSLGLAGKRFTDTQYF,TRBV11-2,TRBJ2-3,.,TRBD2
TGTGCCAGCAGCCACCGTCCCGGGACTAGCTACGAGCAGTACTTC,CASSHRPGTSYEQYF,TRBV4-2,TRBJ2-7,.,TRBD2
TGTGCTAGTGGTTCCATCCGACAGGGTGGGGACTCCTACGAGCAGTACTTC,CASGSIRQGGDSYEQYF,TRBV12-5,TRBJ2-7,.,TRBD1
TGCGCCAGCAGCGCCTGGGACAGGGGAACCTACGAGCAGTACTTC,CASSAWDRGTYEQYF,TRBV5-1,TRBJ2-7,.,TRBD1
TGTGCCAGCTCACGGCGGGGACTAGCGGGAGAAACAGATACGCAGTATTTT,CASSRRGLAGETDTQYF,TRBV18,TRBJ2-3,.,TRBD2
TGTGCCAGCAGTCCTCGATACACAGGGGATTTTGGAGTCGAGCAGTACTTC,CASSPRYTGDFGVEQYF,TRBV27,TRBJ2-7,.,TRBD1
TGTGCCAGTAGTACTGAACCGGGACAGAGCAATCAGCCCCAGCATTTT,CASSTEPGQSNQPQHF,TRBV19,TRBJ1-5,.,TRBD1
TGTGCCAGCAGCCCGACAGTAGACACTGAAGCTTTCTTT,CASSPTVDTEAFF,TRBV13,TRBJ1-1,.,.
TGTGCCAGCAGCCCACAGGGTAACTATGGCTACACCTTC,CASSPQGNYGYTF,TRBV7-9,TRBJ1-2,.,.
TGCAGCGTTGAAGTTCGGGACAGGGCGGGCAACGAGCAGTACTTC,CSVEVRDRAGNEQYF,TRBV29-1,TRBJ2-7,.,TRBD1
TGCGCCAGCAGCTTGACAGGCACAGATACGCAGTATTTT,CASSLTGTDTQYF,TRBV5-1,TRBJ2-3,.,.
TGTGCCAGCTCACCACTCTACTTGACTAGCGGGAGACAGACCCAGTACTTC,CASSPLYLTSGRQTQYF,TRBV18,TRBJ2-5,.,TRBD2
TGTGCCAGCAGAACGACTAGGCACACCGGGGAGCTGTTTTTT,CASRTTRHTGELFF,TRBV6-5,TRBJ2-2,.,.